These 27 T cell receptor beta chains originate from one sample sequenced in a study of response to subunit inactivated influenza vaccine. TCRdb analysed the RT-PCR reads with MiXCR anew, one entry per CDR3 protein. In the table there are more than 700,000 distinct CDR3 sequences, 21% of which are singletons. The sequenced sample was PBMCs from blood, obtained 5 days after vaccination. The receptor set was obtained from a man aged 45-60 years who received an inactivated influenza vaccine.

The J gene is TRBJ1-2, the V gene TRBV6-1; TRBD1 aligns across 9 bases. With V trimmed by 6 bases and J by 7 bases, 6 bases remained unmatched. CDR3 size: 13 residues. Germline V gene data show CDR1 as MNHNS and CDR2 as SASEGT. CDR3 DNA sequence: TGTGCCAGCAGGAGTGGGGACAGGGTTGGCTACACCTTC. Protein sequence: CASRSGDRVGYTF.

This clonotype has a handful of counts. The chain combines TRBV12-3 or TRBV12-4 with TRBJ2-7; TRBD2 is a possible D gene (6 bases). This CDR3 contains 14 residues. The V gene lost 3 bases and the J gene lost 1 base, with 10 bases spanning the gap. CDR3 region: CASSFGGISYEQYF. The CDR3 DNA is TGTGCCAGCAGTTTTGGCGGGATTTCCTACGAGCAGTACTTC.

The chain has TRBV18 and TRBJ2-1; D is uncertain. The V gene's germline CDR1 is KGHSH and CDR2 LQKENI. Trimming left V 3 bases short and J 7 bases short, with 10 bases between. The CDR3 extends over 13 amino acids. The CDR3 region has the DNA TGTGCCAGCTCACCTTCCAGCTTGAATGAGCAGTTCTTC. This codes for CASSPSSLNEQFF.

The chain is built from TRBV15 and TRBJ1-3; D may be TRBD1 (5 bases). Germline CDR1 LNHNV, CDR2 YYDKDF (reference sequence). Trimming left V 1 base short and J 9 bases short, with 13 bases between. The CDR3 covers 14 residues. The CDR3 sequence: CATSRATGGGTIYF. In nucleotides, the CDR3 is TGTGCCACCAGCAGAGCGACGGGGGGAGGCACCATATATTTT.

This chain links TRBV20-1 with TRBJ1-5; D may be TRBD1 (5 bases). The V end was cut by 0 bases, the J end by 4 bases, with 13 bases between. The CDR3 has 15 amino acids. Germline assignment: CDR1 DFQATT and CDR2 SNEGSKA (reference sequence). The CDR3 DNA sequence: TGCAGTGCTAGAGAAGGGGCAATAAGGAATCAGCCCCAGCATTTT. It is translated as CSAREGAIRNQPQHF.

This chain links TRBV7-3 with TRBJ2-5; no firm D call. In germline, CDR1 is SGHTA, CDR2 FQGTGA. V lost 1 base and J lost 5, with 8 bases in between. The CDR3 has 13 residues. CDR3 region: CASSLNTVETQYF. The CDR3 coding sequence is TGTGCCAGCAGCTTAAATACCGTGGAGACCCAGTACTTC.

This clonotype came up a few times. The DNA for the CDR3 is TGTGCCAGCAGCCTTAAGCCCGGGGGACCGGCCTATGGCTACACCTTC. This translates into CASSLKPGGPAYGYTF. J is TRBJ1-2 and V is TRBV7-9; maybe TRBD1 (5 bases). The V end was cut by 5 bases, the J end by 4 bases, with 20 bases between. CDR1 and CDR2 (germline): SEHNR, FQNEAQ (reference sequence). The CDR3 covers 16 residues.

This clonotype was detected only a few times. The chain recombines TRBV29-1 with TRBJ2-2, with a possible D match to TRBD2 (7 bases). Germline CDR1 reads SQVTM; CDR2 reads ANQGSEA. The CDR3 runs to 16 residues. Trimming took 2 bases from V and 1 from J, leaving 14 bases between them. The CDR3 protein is CSVERRETGNTGELFF. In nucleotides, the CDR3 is TGCAGCGTTGAAAGGCGGGAGACAGGGAACACCGGGGAGCTGTTTTTT.

The CDR3 DNA sequence: TGTGCCAGCAGCCCAAGGGAAAGGTCCCCGAACACCGGGGAGCTGTTTTTT. As protein: CASSPRERSPNTGELFF. The chain employs TRBV16 and TRBJ2-2; unclear D gene. Trimming cost V 4 bases and J 0 bases, with 15 bases left between them. Germline lookup yields CDR1 KGHSY and CDR2 FQNENV. CDR3 length: 17 residues.

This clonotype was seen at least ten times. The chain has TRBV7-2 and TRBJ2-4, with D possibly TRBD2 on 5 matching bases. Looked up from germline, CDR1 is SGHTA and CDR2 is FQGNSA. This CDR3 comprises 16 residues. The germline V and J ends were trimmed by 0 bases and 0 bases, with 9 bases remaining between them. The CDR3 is CASSLAGALAKNIQYF. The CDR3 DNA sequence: TGTGCCAGCAGCTTAGCGGGAGCCCTAGCCAAAAACATTCAGTACTTC.

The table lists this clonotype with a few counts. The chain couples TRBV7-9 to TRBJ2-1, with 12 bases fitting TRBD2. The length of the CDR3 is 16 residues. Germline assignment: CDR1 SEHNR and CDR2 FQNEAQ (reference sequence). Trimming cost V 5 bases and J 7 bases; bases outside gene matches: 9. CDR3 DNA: TGTGCCAGCAGCGCGACTAGCGGGAGATTAGGAAATGAGCAGTTCTTC. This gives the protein CASSATSGRLGNEQFF. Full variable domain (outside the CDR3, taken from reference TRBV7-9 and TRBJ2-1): DTGVSQNPRHKITKRGQNVTFRCDPISEHNRLYWYRQTLGQGPEFLTYFQNEAQLEKSRLLSDRFSAERPKGSFSTLEIQRTEQGDSAMYLCASSATSGRLGNEQFFGPGTRLTVL.

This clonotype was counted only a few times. CDR3 DNA sequence: TGTGCCAGCAGTCCCAGACAGGGAACTAGCAATCAGCCCCAGCATTTT. It codes for CASSPRQGTSNQPQHF. The J gene is TRBJ1-5, the V gene TRBV6-2 or TRBV6-3; 7 bases agree with TRBD1. Germline CDR1 MNHEY, CDR2 SVGEGT. Losses at the gene ends were 5 bases for V and 0 bases for J; bases not matched to a gene: 7. The length of the CDR3 is 16 residues.

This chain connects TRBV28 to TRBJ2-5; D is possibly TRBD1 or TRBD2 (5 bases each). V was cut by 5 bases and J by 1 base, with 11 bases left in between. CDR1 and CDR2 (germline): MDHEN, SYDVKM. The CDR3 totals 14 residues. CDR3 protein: CASSPGPIQETQYF. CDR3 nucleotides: TGTGCCAGCAGTCCGGGACCGATCCAAGAGACCCAGTACTTC.

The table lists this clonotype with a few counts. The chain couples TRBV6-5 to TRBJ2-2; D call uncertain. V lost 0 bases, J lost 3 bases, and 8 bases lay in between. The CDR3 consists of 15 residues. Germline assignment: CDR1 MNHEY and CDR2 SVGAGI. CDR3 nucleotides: TGTGCCAGCAGTTACTCGAGACTTGACACCGGGGAGCTGTTTTTT. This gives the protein CASSYSRLDTGELFF.

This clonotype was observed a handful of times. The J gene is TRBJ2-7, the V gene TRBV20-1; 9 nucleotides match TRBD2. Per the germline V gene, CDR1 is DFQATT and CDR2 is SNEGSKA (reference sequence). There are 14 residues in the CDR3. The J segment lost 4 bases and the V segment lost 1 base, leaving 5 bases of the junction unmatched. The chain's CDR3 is CSARVAGDMYEQYF. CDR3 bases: TGCAGTGCTAGAGTAGCGGGGGATATGTACGAGCAGTACTTC.

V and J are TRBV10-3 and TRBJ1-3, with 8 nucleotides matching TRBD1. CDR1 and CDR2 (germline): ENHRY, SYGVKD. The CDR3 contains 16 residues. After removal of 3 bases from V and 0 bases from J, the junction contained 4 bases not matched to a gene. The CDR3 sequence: CAISDLGQGSGNTIYF. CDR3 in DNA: TGTGCCATCAGTGACCTAGGACAGGGCTCTGGAAACACCATATATTTT.

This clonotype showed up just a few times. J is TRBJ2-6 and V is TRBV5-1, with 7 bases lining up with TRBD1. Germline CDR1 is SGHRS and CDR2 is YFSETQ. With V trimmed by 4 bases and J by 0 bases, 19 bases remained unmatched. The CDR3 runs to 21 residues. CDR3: CASSDGIRIGQAISGANVLTF. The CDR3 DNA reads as TGCGCCAGCAGCGATGGGATAAGGATTGGACAGGCAATCTCTGGGGCCAACGTCCTGACTTTC.

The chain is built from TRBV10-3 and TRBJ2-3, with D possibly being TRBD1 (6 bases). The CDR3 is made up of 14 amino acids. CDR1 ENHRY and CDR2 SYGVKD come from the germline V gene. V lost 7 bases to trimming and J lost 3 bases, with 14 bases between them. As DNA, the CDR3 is TGTGCCATCAAGCGGACAGCGGATACAGATACGCAGTATTTT. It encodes CAIKRTADTDTQYF.

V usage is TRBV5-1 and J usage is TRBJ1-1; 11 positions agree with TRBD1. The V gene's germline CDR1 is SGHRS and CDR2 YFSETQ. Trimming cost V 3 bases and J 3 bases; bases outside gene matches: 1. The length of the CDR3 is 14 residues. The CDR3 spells CASSWGQGDTEAFF. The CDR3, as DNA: TGCGCCAGCAGCTGGGGACAGGGGGACACTGAAGCTTTCTTT. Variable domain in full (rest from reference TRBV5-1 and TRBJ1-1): KAGVTQTPRYLIKTRGQQVTLSCSPISGHRSVSWYQQTPGQGLQFLFEYFSETQRNKGNFPGRFSGRQFSNSRSEMNVSTLELGDSALYLCASSWGQGDTEAFFGQGTRLTVV.

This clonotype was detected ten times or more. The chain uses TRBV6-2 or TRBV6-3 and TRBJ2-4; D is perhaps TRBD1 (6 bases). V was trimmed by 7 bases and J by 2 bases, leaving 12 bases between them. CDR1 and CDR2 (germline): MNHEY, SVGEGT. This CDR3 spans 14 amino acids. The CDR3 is CASTKTGTKNIQYF. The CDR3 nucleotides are TGTGCCAGCACCAAAACAGGGACCAAAAACATTCAGTACTTC.

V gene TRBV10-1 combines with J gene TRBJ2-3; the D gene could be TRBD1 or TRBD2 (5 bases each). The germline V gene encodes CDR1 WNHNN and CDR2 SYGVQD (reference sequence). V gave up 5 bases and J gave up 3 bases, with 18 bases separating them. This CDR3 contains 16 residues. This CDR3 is CASSMYPAGTTDTQYF. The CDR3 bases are TGCGCCAGCAGTATGTATCCGGCAGGGACGACAGATACGCAGTATTTT.

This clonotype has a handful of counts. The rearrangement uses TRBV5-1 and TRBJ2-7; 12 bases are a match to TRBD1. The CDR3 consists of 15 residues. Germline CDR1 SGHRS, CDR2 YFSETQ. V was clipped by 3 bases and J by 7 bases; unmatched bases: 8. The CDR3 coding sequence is TGCGCCAGCAGCTCGCCGGGACAGGGGGCGGAAGAGCAGTACTTC. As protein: CASSSPGQGAEEQYF.

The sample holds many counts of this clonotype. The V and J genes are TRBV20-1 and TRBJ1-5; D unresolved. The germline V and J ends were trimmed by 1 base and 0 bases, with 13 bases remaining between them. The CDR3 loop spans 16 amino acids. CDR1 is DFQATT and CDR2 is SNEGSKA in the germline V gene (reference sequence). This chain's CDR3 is CSARAEWENSNQPQHF. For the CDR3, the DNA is TGCAGTGCTAGAGCCGAATGGGAGAATAGCAATCAGCCCCAGCATTTT.

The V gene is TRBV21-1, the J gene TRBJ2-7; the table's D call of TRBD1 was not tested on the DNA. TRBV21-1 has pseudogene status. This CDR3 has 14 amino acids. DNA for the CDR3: TGTGCCAGCAGCAAGGGGACAGGGGAACACGAGCAGTACTTC. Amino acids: CASSKGTGEHEQYF.

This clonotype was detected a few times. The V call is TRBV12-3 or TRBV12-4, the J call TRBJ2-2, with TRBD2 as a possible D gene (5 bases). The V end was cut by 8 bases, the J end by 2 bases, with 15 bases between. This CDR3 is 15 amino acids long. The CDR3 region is CASLGGPINTGELFF. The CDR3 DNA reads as TGTGCCAGCTTGGGCGGGCCAATCAACACCGGGGAGCTGTTTTTT.

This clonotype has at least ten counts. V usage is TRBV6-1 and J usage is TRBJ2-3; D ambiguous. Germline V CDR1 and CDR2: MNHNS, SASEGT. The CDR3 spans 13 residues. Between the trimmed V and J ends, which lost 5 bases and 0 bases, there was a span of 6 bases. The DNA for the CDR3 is TGTGCCAGCAGTCAGAGTAGCACAGATACGCAGTATTTT. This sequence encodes CASSQSSTDTQYF.

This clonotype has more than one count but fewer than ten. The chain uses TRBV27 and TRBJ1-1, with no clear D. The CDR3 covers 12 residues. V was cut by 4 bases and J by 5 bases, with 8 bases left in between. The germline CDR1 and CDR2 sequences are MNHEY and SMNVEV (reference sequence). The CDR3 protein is CASSSVGTEAFF. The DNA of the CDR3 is TGTGCCAGCAGTTCCGTAGGGACTGAAGCTTTCTTT.